What follows are 10 T cell receptor beta chains derived from one specimen sequenced in a study of T cell changes during pregnancy in multiple sclerosis. Profiled with immunoSEQ multiplex PCR; TCRdb holds only in-frame clones, not every one. The data contain 38,000 or so clones, about 92% of them singletons. Sequenced here: CD8+ T cells from peripheral blood mononuclear cells, sampled in the first trimester of pregnancy. The receptor set was obtained from a female donor with multiple sclerosis, enrolled in a pregnancy study.

This sequence joins TRBV14 and TRBJ1-1, with 7 bases fitting TRBD1. Germline assignment: CDR1 SGHDN and CDR2 FVKESK. Unmatched junction bases numbered 9, after V lost 0 bases and J lost 5 bases. The CDR3 has 16 residues. CDR3 region: CASSQDRVYRGTEAFF. CDR3 bases: TGTGCCAGCAGCCAAGATCGAGTTTACAGGGGAACTGAAGCTTTCTTT.

The chain is built from TRBV7-9 and TRBJ1-4, with D possibly TRBD1 on 5 matching bases. V was pared by 3 bases and J by 2 bases, with 10 bases between. This CDR3 is 15 amino acids long. The V gene's germline CDR1 is SEHNR and CDR2 FQNEAQ (reference sequence). The CDR3 sequence: CASSFRDFTNEKLFF. For the CDR3, the DNA is TGTGCCAGCAGCTTCCGGGACTTCACTAATGAAAAACTGTTTTTT.

The V and J genes are TRBV14 and TRBJ1-3, with a weak D call TRBD1 (5 bases). This CDR3 contains 16 residues. Germline V CDR1 and CDR2: SGHDN, FVKESK. V was clipped by 4 bases and J by 1 base, with 14 bases between them. The CDR3 DNA is TGTGCCAGCAGCCCCCAAGGGGTGAGGTCTGGAAACACCATATATTTT. It specifies CASSPQGVRSGNTIYF.

The rearrangement joins TRBV9 to TRBJ2-3; 8 bases are a match to TRBD2. CDR3 length equals 13 residues. Germline V gives CDR1 SGDLS, CDR2 YYNGEE. After removal of 3 bases from V and 6 bases from J, the junction contained 3 bases not matched to a gene. The CDR3 coding sequence is TGTGCCAGCAGCGCCCAGCGGGGGGATACGCAGTATTTT. This translates into CASSAQRGDTQYF.

Note on this clone: This likely came from a read error, as a far larger clone is one base away. The chain links TRBV5-6 to TRBJ2-7; TRBD1 agrees at 7 bases. The ends lost 3 bases at V and 1 base at J; junction bases unmatched: 1. The CDR3 length is 13 residues. Germline loops: CDR1 SGHDT, CDR2 YYEEEE. CDR3 DNA: TGTGCCAGCAGCTCGGGACAGTCCTACGAGCAGTACTTC. Translated, it gives CASSSGQSYEQYF.

CDR3 loop: CATHYTGELFF. The DNA for the CDR3 is TGTGCCACCCATTACACCGGGGAGCTGTTTTTT. J is TRBJ2-2 and V is TRBV19; D gene unclear. V shed 10 bases and J shed 3 bases, with 6 bases lying between them. The CDR3 has 11 residues. The germline CDR1 and CDR2 sequences are LNHDA and SQIVND (reference sequence).

The V and J genes are TRBV6-1 and TRBJ1-5; the D gene is possibly TRBD1 (5 bases). CDR1 is MNHNS and CDR2 is SASEGT in the germline V gene. The V and J ends lost 2 bases and 8 bases respectively, with 10 bases between them. This CDR3 has 13 amino acids. The CDR3 sequence: CASSEPGREPQHF. The CDR3 nucleotides read TGTGCCAGCAGTGAACCAGGGCGAGAGCCCCAGCATTTT.

CDR3: CASSQLATGVYGYTF. The CDR3 nucleotides read TGCGCCAGCAGCCAATTGGCGACAGGGGTTTATGGCTACACCTTC. J is TRBJ1-2 and V is TRBV4-1; TRBD1 agrees at 8 bases. This CDR3 comprises 15 residues. V lost 2 bases to trimming and J lost 5 bases; unmatched junction nucleotides: 7. Germline V gene data show CDR1 as MGHRA and CDR2 as YSYEKL.

A single count supports this clone. The V gene is TRBV10-3, the J gene TRBJ2-3; TRBD1 agrees at 9 bases. The length of the CDR3 is 18 residues. Germline loops: CDR1 ENHRY, CDR2 SYGVKD. V lost 0 bases and J lost 0; bases outside the gene matches: 7. The CDR3 spells CAISESSGTGSSTDTQYF. CDR3 DNA sequence: TGTGCCATCAGTGAGTCGTCAGGGACAGGGTCTAGCACAGATACGCAGTATTTT.

On this clone itself: Sequence at one end of the junction differs from germline and may be a read error. The V and J genes are TRBV13 and TRBJ1-3, with a weak D call TRBD1 (5 bases). This CDR3 is 15 amino acids long. Germline V gene sequence: CDR1 PRHDT, CDR2 FYEKMQ (reference sequence). In nucleotides, the CDR3 is TGTGCCAGCAGCATAGGGGTTTTGAGTGGAAACACCATATATTTT. Translated, it gives CASSIGVLSGNTIYF.